This T cell receptor beta chain was sequenced in a study of immune evolution from preneoplasia to lung adenocarcinoma. With respect to this clone: What it binds is unknown.

Resections took place in Japan or China from about 2014 to 2017. Each case's diagnosis was confirmed by two pathologists on H&E. The study, taken as a whole, reports: Top clone frequencies peaked in normal lung, apparently declining through invasive adenocarcinoma. Normal lung had highest clonality; later lesions appeared denser, more diverse.

Germline trimming cut 11 bases from V and 0 bases from J; bases unmatched to any gene: 4. The CDR3 totals 14 residues. Germline CDR1 and CDR2: SGHVS and FNYEAQ. The data were produced by immunoSEQ multiplex PCR, yet TCRdb's version contains in-frame clones alone and is incomplete. The table lists 4,500 to 5,500 clones, over 80% of them singletons. The source is a donor at least 70 years old with lung adenocarcinoma. The source material was FFPE adjacent normal lung tissue. The V call is TRBV7-6, the J call TRBJ2-6; 7 bases are a match to TRBD2. The CDR3 here is CAGGGDSGANVLTF. In nucleotides, the CDR3 is TGTGCCGGGGGAGGGGACTCTGGGGCCAACGTCCTGACTTTC.